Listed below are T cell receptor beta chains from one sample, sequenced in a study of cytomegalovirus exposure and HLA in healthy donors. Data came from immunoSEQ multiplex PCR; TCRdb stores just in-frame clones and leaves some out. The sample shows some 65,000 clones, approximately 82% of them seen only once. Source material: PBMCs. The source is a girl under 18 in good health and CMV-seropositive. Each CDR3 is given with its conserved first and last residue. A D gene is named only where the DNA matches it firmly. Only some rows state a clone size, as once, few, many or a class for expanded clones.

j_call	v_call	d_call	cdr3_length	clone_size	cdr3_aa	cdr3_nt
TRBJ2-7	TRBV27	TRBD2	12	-	CASGTSLGEQYF	TGTGCCAGTGGGACTAGTCTCGGCGAGCAGTACTTC
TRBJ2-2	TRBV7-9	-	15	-	CASSLGTANTGELFF	TGTGCCAGCAGCTTAGGGACAGCGAACACCGGGGAGCTGTTTTTT
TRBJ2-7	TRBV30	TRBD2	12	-	CAWSPSTSGGTF	TGTGCCTGGAGTCCCTCAACTAGCGGGGGCACCTTC
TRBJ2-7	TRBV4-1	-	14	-	CASSQVGQLYEQYF	TGCGCCAGCAGCCAAGTTGGACAGCTCTACGAGCAGTACTTC
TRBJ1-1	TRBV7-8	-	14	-	CASRETVLDTEAFF	TGTGCCAGCAGGGAGACAGTCCTGGACACTGAAGCTTTCTTT
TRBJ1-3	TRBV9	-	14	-	CASSGTVPGNTIYF	TGTGCCAGCAGCGGGACAGTACCTGGAAACACCATATATTTT
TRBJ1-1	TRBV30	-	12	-	CAWSFTQGQAFF	TGTGCCTGGAGTTTTACTCAGGGGCAAGCTTTCTTT
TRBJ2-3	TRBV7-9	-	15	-	CASSFGLGPSATQYF	TGTGCCAGCAGCTTTGGCCTTGGGCCCTCAGCCACGCAGTATTTT
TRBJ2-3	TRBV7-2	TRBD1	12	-	CANGQATDTQYF	TGTGCCAACGGACAGGCCACAGATACGCAGTATTTT
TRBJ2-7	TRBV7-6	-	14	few	CASTNREGAYEQYF	TGTGCCAGCACCAACCGGGAGGGGGCATACGAGCAGTACTTC
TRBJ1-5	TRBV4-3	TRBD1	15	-	CASSQEQGQHQPQHF	TGCGCCAGCAGCCAAGAACAGGGACAGCATCAGCCCCAGCATTTT
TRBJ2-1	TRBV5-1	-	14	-	CASSLAVSFNEQFF	TGCGCCAGCAGCTTGGCCGTCTCCTTTAATGAGCAGTTCTTC
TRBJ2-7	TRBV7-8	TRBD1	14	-	CASSLGQGAYEQYF	TGTGCCAGCAGCCTGGGACAGGGGGCCTACGAGCAGTACTTC
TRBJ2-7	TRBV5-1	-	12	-	CASSLPPREQYF	TGCGCCAGCAGCTTGCCGCCACGGGAGCAGTACTTC
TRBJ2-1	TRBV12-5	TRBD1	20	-	CASGLPYQGAVGPGYNEQFF	TGTGCTAGTGGTTTGCCCTACCAGGGGGCGGTCGGCCCAGGATACAATGAGCAGTTCTTC
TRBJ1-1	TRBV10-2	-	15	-	CASSEGPQQGRAAFF	TGCGCCAGCAGTGAGGGTCCCCAACAGGGAAGGGCAGCTTTCTTT
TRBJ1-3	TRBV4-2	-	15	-	CASSQDRERGNTIYF	TGTGCCAGCAGCCAAGACAGGGAAAGAGGAAACACCATATATTTT
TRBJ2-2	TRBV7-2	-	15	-	CASSVDSENTGELFF	TGTGCCAGCAGCGTCGACAGTGAGAACACCGGGGAGCTGTTTTTT
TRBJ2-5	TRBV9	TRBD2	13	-	CASGEGASETQYF	TGTGCCAGCGGGGAGGGTGCTTCCGAGACCCAGTACTTC
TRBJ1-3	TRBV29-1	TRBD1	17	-	CSVEEYVDRVAGNTIYF	TGCAGCGTTGAAGAATACGTAGACAGGGTAGCGGGAAACACCATATATTTT
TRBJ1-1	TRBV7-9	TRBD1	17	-	CASTPIDRGYRDTEAFF	TGTGCCAGCACCCCAATTGACAGGGGCTACCGAGACACTGAAGCTTTCTTT
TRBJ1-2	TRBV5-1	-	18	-	CASSLEAGGQDSNYGYTF	TGCGCCAGCAGCTTGGAGGCAGGCGGCCAGGACTCGAACTATGGCTACACCTTC
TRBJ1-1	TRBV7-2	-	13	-	CASRGFQNTEAFF	TGTGCCAGCCGGGGGTTTCAGAACACTGAAGCTTTCTTT
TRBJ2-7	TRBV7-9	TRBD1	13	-	CASSSPGQGEQYF	TGTGCCAGCAGCTCTCCGGGACAGGGGGAGCAGTACTTC
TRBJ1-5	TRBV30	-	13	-	CAWSVGSNQPQHF	TGTGCCTGGAGTGTCGGTAGCAATCAGCCCCAGCATTTT
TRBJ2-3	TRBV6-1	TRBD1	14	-	CASSPGQGTGTQYF	TGTGCCAGCAGTCCGGGACAGGGAACGGGTACGCAGTATTTT
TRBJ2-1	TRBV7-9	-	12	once	CASSLGGYEQFF	TGTGCCAGCAGCTTAGGTGGCTATGAGCAGTTCTTC
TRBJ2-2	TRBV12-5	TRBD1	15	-	CASGPTGTATGELFF	TGTGCTAGTGGCCCGACCGGGACAGCCACCGGGGAGCTGTTTTTT
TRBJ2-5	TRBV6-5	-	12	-	CASSYSTGTQYF	TGTGCCAGCAGTTACAGCACAGGGACCCAGTACTTC
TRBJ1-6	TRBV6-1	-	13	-	CASSEREHSPLHF	TGTGCCAGCAGTGAAAGAGAACATTCACCCCTCCACTTT
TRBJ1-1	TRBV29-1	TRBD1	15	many	CSVPGQGALNTEAFF	TGCAGCGTTCCCGGACAGGGGGCTTTGAACACTGAAGCTTTCTTT
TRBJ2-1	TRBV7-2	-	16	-	CASSRDRIGAYNEQFF	TGTGCCAGCAGTCGAGATCGGATCGGGGCCTACAATGAGCAGTTCTTC
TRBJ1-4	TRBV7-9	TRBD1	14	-	CASSSTGPNEKLFF	TGTGCCAGCAGCTCGACAGGGCCTAATGAAAAACTGTTTTTT
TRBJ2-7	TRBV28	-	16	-	CASSLSWTAVSYEQYF	TGTGCCAGCAGTCTAAGTTGGACAGCCGTCTCCTACGAGCAGTACTTC
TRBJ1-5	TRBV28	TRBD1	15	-	CASSKGGTGIQPQHF	TGTGCCAGCAGTAAAGGCGGGACAGGGATTCAGCCCCAGCATTTT
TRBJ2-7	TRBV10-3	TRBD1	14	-	CAIPPGQGGYEQYF	TGTGCCATACCACCGGGACAGGGTGGGTACGAGCAGTACTTC
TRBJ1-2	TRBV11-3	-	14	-	CASSLVGEGVGYTF	TGTGCCAGCAGCTTAGTAGGGGAAGGTGTGGGCTACACCTTC
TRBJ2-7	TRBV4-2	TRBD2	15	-	CASSLGRLAGDEQYF	TGTGCCAGCAGCCTAGGGAGACTAGCGGGGGACGAGCAGTACTTC
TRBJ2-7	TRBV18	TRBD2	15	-	CASSPPSGGNYEQYF	TGTGCCAGCTCACCCCCCAGCGGGGGGAACTACGAGCAGTACTTC